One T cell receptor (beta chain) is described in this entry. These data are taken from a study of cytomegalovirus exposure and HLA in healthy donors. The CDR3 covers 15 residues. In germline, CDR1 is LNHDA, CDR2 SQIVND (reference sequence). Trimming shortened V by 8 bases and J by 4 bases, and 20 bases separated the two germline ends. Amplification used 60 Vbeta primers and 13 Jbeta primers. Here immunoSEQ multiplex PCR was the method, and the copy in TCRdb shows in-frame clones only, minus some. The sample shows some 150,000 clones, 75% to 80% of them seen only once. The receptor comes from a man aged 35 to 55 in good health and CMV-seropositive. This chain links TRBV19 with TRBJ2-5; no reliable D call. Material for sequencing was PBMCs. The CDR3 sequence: CASSVTGAVGETQYF. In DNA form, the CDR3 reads TGTGCCAGTTCTGTCACCGGTGCCGTTGGAGAGACCCAGTACTTC.